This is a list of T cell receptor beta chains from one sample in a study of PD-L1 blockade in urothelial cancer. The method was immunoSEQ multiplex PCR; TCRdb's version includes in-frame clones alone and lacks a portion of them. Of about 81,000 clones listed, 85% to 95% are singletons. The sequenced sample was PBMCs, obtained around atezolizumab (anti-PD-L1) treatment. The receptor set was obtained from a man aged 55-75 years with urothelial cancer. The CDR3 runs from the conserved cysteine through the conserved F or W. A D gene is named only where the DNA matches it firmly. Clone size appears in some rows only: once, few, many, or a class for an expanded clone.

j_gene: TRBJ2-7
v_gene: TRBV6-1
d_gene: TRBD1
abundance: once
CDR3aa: CASSEVEGTGQYF
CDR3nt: TGTGCCAGCAGTGAAGTTGAGGGGACAGGGCAGTACTTC

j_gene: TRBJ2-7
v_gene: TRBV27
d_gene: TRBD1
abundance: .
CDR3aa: CASSPGTGARYEQYF
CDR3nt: TGTGCCAGCAGTCCCGGGACAGGGGCACGCTACGAGCAGTACTTC

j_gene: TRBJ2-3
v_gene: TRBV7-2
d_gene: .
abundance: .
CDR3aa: CASSLGKYGGPSTDTQYF
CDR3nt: TGTGCCAGCAGCTTAGGAAAGTACGGGGGGCCTAGCACAGATACGCAGTATTTT

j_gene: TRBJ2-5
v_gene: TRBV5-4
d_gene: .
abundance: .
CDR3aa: CASSQAWGLQETQYF
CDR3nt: TGTGCCAGCAGCCAGGCATGGGGCCTCCAAGAGACCCAGTACTTC

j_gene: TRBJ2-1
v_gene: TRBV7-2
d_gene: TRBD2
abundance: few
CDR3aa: CASSLLAGLRFEQFF
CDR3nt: TGTGCCAGCAGCTTATTAGCGGGCCTACGTTTTGAGCAGTTCTTC

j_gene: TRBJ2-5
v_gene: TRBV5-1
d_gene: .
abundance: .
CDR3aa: CASSLGADQGETQYF
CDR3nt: TGCGCCAGCAGCTTGGGGGCGGACCAGGGAGAGACCCAGTACTTC

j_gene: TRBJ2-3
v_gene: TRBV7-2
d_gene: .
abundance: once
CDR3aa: CASSRATPGADTQYF
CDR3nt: TGTGCCAGCAGCCGAGCAACACCCGGGGCAGATACGCAGTATTTT

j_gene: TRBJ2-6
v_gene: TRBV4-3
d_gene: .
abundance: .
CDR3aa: CASSQQVLASGANVLTF
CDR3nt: TGCGCCAGCAGCCAACAGGTTCTCGCTTCGGGGGCCAACGTCCTGACTTTC

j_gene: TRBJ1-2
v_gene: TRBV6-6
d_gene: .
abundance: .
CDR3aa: CASRQQRDNGYTF
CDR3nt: TGTGCCAGCAGACAACAGAGAGATAACGGCTACACCTTC

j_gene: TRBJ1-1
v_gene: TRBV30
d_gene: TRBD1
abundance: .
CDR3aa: CAWSSKQGADTEAFF
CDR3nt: TGTGCCTGGAGCTCCAAACAGGGGGCGGACACTGAAGCTTTCTTT

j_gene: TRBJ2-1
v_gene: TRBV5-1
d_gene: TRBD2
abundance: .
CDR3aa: CASSLGGGVGNEQFF
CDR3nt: TGCGCCAGCAGCTTGGGGGGGGGAGTAGGCAATGAGCAGTTCTTC